This T cell receptor (beta chain) was sequenced for a study of cytomegalovirus exposure and HLA in healthy donors. Study findings and constraints: A later analysis linked some 18,000 TCR beta sequences to HLA alleles at 0.05 false discovery rate.

This clone was seen a handful of times. Its antigen is currently unknown. The same CDR3 is also encoded by other DNA sequences in this sample. Primers: 60 Vbeta forward and 13 Jbeta reverse. This table comes from immunoSEQ multiplex PCR, and its TCRdb copy is limited to in-frame clones, with some not included. Here the sample spans about 170,000 clones, approximately 80% being singletons. The V gene's germline CDR1 is SGHRS and CDR2 YFSETQ. The junction had 9 bases not matched to a gene; V was cut back by 3 bases and J by 2 bases. The CDR3 spans 17 residues. This sequence was found in a woman in her forties or fifties in good health and CMV-seropositive. The V and J genes are TRBV5-1 and TRBJ1-3; 9 positions match TRBD1. The material sequenced was PBMCs. The CDR3 spells CASSSEPRQGAGNTIYF. The CDR3 DNA reads as TGCGCCAGCAGCTCTGAACCGCGACAGGGGGCTGGAAACACCATATATTTT.